This T cell receptor beta chain was recorded in a study of cytomegalovirus exposure and HLA in healthy donors. Across the study: From donors who were HLA-typed, an early data release held 65 million to 85 million unique TCRs. Points from the study as a whole: Researchers reported from a later analysis that most CMV-associated TCR beta chains appeared HLA-restricted. Later analysis revealed greater clonal expansion in HLA-associated TCR beta chains than in equally common others.

The donors comprised healthy bone marrow donors. A remark on this clone: Its matching antigen is unknown.

It was with 60 Vbeta and 13 Jbeta primers that the PCR ran. Clones were read by immunoSEQ multiplex PCR, and TCRdb kept only the in-frame ones, dropping some. The sample holds around 120,000 clones; 80% are singletons and the top ten take under 3%. Germline assignment: CDR1 LNHDA and CDR2 SQIVND (reference sequence). The J segment lost 7 bases and the V segment lost 4 bases, leaving 8 bases of the junction unmatched. The CDR3 extends over 15 amino acids. Material for sequencing was PBMCs. The TCR originated in a man aged 25 to 45 in good health and CMV-seronegative. This chain joins TRBV19 and TRBJ2-5; 11 bases are a match to TRBD2. The CDR3 DNA is TGTGCCAGTAGTACTATAGCGGGAGGGAGGGGGACCCAGTACTTC. It yields the protein CASSTIAGGRGTQYF. Filled out from reference TRBV19 and TRBJ2-5, the complete variable domain reads DGGITQSPKYLFRKEGQNVTLSCEQNLNHDAMYWYRQDPGQGLRLIYYSQIVNDFQKGDIAEGYSVSREKKESFPLTVTSAQKNPTAFYLCASSTIAGGRGTQYFGPGTRLLVL.